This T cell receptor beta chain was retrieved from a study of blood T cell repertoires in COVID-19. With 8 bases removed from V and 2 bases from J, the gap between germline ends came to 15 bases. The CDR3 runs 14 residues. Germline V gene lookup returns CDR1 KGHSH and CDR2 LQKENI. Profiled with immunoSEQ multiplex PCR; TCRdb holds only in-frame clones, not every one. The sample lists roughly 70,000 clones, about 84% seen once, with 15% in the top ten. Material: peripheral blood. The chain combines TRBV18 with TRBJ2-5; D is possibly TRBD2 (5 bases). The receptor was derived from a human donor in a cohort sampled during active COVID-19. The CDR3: CASTRSGSQETQYF. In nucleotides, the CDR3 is TGTGCCAGCACCAGGAGCGGTTCGCAAGAGACCCAGTACTTC. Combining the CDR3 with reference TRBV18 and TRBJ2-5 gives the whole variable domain NAGVMQNPRHLVRRRGQEARLRCSPMKGHSHVYWYRQLPEEGLKFMVYLQKENIIDESGMPKERFSAEFPKEGPSILRIQQVVRGDSAAYFCASTRSGSQETQYFGPGTRLLVL.